This entry is about one T cell receptor (beta chain). The target antigen is unknown. This sample was included in a study of T cell responses to AZD1222 COVID-19 vaccine. Regarding the study as a whole: Per reports, nearly half of all spike-specific TCRs target regions that are unmutated in variants. Just five or six AZD1222 recipients tested seropositive at baseline. A mostly white British donor set with more females was recruited, and clonal diversity was possibly underestimated.

Germline V gene sequence: CDR1 KGHSH, CDR2 LQKENI. The CDR3 runs 17 residues. The germline V and J ends were trimmed by 0 bases and 6 bases, with 18 bases remaining between them. The method was immunoSEQ multiplex PCR; TCRdb's version includes in-frame clones alone and lacks a portion of them. This sample has about 55,000 clones; about 90% occur once, and the top ten carry around 2%. Sequencing was performed on peripheral blood, taken on day 0 of AZD1222 vaccination. This receptor was obtained from an adult in good health. The chain recombines TRBV18 with TRBJ2-1, with a possible D match to TRBD2 (6 bases). The CDR3 reads CASSPPRQSMGGNEQFF. The CDR3, as DNA: TGTGCCAGCTCACCACCGAGACAGAGTATGGGGGGCAATGAGCAGTTCTTC.